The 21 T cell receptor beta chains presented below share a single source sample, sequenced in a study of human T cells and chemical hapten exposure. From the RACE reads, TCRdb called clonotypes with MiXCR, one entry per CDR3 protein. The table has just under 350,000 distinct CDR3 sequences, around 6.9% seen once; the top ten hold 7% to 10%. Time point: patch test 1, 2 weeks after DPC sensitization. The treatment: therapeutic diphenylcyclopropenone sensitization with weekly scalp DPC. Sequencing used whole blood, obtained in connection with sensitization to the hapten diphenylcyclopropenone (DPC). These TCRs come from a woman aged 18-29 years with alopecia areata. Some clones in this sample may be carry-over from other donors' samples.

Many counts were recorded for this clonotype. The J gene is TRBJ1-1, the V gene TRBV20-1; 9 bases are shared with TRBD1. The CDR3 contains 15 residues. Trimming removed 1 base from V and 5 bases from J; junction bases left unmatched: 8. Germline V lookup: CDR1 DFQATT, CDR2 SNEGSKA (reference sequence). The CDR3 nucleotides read TGCAGTGCTAGAGGGAACCGGGACAGGGAGACTGAAGCTTTCTTT. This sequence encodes CSARGNRDRETEAFF.

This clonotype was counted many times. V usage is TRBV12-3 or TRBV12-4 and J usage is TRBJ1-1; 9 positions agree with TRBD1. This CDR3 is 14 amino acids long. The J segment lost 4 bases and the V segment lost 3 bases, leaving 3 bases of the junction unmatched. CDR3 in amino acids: CASSFRTGVTEAFF. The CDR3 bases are TGTGCCAGCAGTTTCCGGACAGGGGTCACTGAAGCTTTCTTT.

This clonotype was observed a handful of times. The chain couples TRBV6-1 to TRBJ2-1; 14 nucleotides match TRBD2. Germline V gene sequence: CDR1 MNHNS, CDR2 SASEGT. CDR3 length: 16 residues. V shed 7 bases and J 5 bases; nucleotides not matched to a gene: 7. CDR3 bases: TGTGCCAGCATTCCGACTAGCGGGGGGGCCAACAATGAGCAGTTCTTC. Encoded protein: CASIPTSGGANNEQFF.

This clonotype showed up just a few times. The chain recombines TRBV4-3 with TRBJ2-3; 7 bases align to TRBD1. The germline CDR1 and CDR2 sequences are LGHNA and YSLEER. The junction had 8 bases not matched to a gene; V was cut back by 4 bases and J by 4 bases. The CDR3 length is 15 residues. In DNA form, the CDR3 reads TGCGCCAGCAGCCGACAGGGCGGAATGGCAGATACGCAGTATTTT. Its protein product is CASSRQGGMADTQYF.

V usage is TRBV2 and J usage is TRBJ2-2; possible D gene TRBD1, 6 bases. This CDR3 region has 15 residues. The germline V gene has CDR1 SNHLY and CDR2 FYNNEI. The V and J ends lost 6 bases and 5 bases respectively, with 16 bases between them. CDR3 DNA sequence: TGTGCCAGCAGACAGGGCGGAGGAACGACCGGGGAGCTGTTTTTT. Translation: CASRQGGGTTGELFF.

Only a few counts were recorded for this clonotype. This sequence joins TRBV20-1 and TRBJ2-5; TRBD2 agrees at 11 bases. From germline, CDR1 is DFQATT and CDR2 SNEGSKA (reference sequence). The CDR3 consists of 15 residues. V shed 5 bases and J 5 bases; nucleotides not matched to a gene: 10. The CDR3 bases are TGCAGTGCTCGAAAACTAGCGGGGGTTGCGGAGACCCAGTACTTC. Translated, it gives CSARKLAGVAETQYF.

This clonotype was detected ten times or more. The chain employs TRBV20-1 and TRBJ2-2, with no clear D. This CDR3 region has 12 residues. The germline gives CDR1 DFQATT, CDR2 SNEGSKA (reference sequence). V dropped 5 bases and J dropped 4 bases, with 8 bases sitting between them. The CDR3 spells CSAGGGTGELFF. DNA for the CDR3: TGCAGTGCTGGCGGCGGCACCGGGGAGCTGTTTTTT.

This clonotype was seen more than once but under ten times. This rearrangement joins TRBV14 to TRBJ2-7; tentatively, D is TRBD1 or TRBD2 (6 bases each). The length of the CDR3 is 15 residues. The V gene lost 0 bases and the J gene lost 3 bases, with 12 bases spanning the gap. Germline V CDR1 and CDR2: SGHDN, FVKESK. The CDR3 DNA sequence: TGTGCCAGCAGCCAAGATCTAGGGGGACTCTACGAGCAGTACTTC. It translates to CASSQDLGGLYEQYF.

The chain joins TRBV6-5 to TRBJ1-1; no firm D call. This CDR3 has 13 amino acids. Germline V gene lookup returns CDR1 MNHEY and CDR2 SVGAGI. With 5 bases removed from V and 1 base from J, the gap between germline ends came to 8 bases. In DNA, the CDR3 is TGTGCCAGCAGTGCCCAACCGAACACTGAAGCTTTCTTT. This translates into CASSAQPNTEAFF.

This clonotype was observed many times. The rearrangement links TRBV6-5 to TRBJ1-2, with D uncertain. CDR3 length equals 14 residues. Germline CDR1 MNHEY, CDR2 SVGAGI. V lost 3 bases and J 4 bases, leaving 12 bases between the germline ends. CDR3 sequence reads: CASSYISAGYGYTF. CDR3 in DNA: TGTGCCAGCAGTTATATTTCAGCGGGCTATGGCTACACCTTC.

The CDR3 nucleotides read TGTGCCAGCAGACCTAGTTTCCGGGACAGGGGGCTGGGAGGTATCGGTGAGCAGTTCTTC. Translating gives CASRPSFRDRGLGGIGEQFF. This chain uses TRBV5-5 with TRBJ2-1; 12 nucleotides align to TRBD1. Germline CDR1 is SGHKS and CDR2 is YYEKEE (reference sequence). J was trimmed by 9 bases and V by 5 bases; bases with no gene match: 24. CDR3 length equals 20 residues. The full variable domain, in which reference TRBV5-5 and TRBJ2-1 provide the parts outside the CDR3, is DAGVTQSPTHLIKTRGQQVTLRCSPISGHKSVSWYQQVLGQGPQFIFQYYEKEERGRGNFPDRFSARQFPNYSSELNVNALLLGDSALYLCASRPSFRDRGLGGIGEQFFGPGTRLTVL.

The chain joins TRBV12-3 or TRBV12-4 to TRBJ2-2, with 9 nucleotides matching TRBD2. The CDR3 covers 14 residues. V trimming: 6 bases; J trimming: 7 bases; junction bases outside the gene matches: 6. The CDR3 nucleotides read TGTGCCAGCAGCCCCCATAGCGGGAGCGGGGAGCTGTTTTTT. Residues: CASSPHSGSGELFF.

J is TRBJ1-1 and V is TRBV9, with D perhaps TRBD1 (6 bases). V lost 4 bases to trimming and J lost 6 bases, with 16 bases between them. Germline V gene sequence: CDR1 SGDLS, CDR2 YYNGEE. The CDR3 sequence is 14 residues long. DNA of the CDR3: TGTGCCAGCAGCACGCTGGGGGGGCACTCTGAAGCTTTCTTT. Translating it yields CASSTLGGHSEAFF.

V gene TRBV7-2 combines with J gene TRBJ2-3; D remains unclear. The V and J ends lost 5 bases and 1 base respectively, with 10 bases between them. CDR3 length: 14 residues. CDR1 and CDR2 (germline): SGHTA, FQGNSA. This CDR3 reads CASSPFAGTDTQYF. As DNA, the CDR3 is TGTGCCAGCAGCCCCTTCGCGGGCACAGATACGCAGTATTTT.

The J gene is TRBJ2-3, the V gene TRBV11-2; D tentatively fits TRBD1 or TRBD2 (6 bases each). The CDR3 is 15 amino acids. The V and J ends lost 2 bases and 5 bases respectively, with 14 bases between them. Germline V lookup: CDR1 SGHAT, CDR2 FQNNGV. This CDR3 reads CASSLRGDHRDTQYF. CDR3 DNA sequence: TGTGCCAGCAGCTTAAGGGGGGATCATAGAGATACGCAGTATTTT.

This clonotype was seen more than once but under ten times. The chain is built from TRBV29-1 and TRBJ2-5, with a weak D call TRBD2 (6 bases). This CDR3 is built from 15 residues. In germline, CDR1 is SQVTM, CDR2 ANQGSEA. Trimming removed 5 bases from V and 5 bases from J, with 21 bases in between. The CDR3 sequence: CSVPREWGSWETQYF. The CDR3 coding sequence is TGCAGCGTTCCCCGGGAGTGGGGATCGTGGGAGACCCAGTACTTC. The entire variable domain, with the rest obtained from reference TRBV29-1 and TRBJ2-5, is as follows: SAVISQKPSRDICQRGTSLTIQCQVDSQVTMMFWYRQQPGQSLTLIATANQGSEATYESGFVIDKFPISRPNLTFSTLTVSNMSPEDSSIYLCSVPREWGSWETQYFGPGTRLLVL.

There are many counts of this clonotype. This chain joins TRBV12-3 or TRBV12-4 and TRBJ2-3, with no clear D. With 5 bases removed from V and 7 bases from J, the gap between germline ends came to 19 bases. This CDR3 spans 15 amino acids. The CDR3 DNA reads TGTGCCAGCAGTCCCTCCGGACGGATGAAGAATACGCAGTATTTT. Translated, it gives CASSPSGRMKNTQYF.

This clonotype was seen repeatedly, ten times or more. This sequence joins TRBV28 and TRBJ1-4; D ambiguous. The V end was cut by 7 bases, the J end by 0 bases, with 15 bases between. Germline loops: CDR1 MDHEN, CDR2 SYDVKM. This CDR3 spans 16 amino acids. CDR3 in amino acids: CASIGFWAATNEKLFF. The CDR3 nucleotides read TGTGCCAGCATCGGCTTTTGGGCTGCAACTAATGAAAAACTGTTTTTT.

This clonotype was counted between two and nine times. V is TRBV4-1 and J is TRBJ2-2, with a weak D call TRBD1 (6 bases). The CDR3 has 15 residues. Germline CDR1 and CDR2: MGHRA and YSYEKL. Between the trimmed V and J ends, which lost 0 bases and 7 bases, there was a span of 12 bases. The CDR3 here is CASSQEEDSYGELFF. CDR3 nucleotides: TGCGCCAGCAGCCAAGAGGAGGACAGTTACGGGGAGCTGTTTTTT.

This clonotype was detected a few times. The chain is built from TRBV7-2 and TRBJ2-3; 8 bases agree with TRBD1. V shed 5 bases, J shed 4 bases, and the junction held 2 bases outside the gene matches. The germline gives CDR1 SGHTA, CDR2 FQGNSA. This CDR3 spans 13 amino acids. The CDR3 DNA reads TGTGCCAGCAGCGCACAGGGGGCAGATACGCAGTATTTT. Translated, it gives CASSAQGADTQYF.

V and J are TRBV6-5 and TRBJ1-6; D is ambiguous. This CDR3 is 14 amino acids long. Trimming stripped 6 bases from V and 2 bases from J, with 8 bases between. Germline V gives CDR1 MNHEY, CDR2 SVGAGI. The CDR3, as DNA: TGTGCCAGCAGCAAGGGTGCCTATAATTCACCCCTCCACTTT. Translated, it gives CASSKGAYNSPLHF.